The source of this T cell receptor (beta chain) is a study of control samples from healthy donors and cancer patients. CDR1 is SGHNT and CDR2 is YYREEE in the germline V gene (reference sequence). The CDR3 totals 16 residues. V was trimmed by 0 bases and J by 6 bases, leaving 17 bases between them. Profiling relied on immunoSEQ multiplex PCR, and the TCRdb table lists in-frame clones only, not all of them. The sample holds roughly 160,000 clones, just over 85% seen once. The specimen was blood. V gene TRBV5-4 combines with J gene TRBJ2-3; D gene unclear. This TCR was sampled from a woman aged 30 to 39 in good health. CDR3 region: CASSLGSTLNTDTQYF. The CDR3 DNA is TGTGCCAGCAGCTTGGGTAGCACCTTAAATACGGATACGCAGTATTTT.